The next 7 T cell receptor beta chains were all read from a single sample in a study of CXCR3-negative and CXCR3-positive naive CD8 T cells. UMI-labeled 5' RACE yielded the TRB cDNA libraries. TCRdb re-called the 5' RACE reads and shows each CDR3 protein once, DNA omitted. The data show tens of thousands of distinct CDR3 sequences, and the top ten clones hold about 1.6%. Sequenced: naive CXCR3- CD8+ T cells from blood. Regarding subset: CD45RO-CCR7+CD27+CD95- naive CD8+ T cells lacking CXCR3 (TNR3-). These receptors were taken from a human donor in good health. Some clones in this sample may be carry-over from other donors' samples.

This sequence joins TRBV5-5 and TRBJ2-7; TCRdb's D call of TRBD1 is untestable without DNA. In germline, CDR1 is SGHKS, CDR2 YYEKEE (reference sequence). CDR3 length: 13 residues. CDR3 sequence reads: CASSPGTSREQYF.

The chain uses TRBV7-3 and TRBJ2-3; TCRdb's assignment of TRBD1 cannot be checked, as there is no DNA. Germline V gives CDR1 SGHTA, CDR2 FQGTGA. The CDR3 has 14 residues. CDR3 residues: CASSPTIRGDTQYF.

This sequence joins TRBV30 and TRBJ1-1. This CDR3 contains 13 residues. Germline V gene data show CDR1 as GTSNPN and CDR2 as SVGIG (reference sequence). The CDR3 is CAWSVVMNTEAFF.

This chain uses TRBV12-3 or TRBV12-4 with TRBJ2-2; TCRdb designates TRBD2, a call that cannot be tested without DNA. The CDR3 spans 15 residues. CDR3 loop: CASIISLQSGGELFF.

The chain carries TRBV28 and TRBJ2-3; absent DNA, TCRdb's TRBD2 call cannot be checked. Germline-derived CDR1 and CDR2 are MDHEN and SYDVKM. The CDR3 has 17 residues. The CDR3 loop reads CASSPLVTDLSTDTQYF.

The chain combines TRBV28 with TRBJ1-5; TCRdb returns TRBD1, unconfirmable since there is no DNA. The CDR3 contains 15 residues. CDR1 MDHEN and CDR2 SYDVKM come from the germline V gene. The CDR3 protein is CASTPGGGGNQPQHF.

This rearrangement joins TRBV5-1 to TRBJ2-7; the D gene TCRdb calls, TRBD1, cannot be checked with no DNA. This CDR3 spans 15 amino acids. Germline V gives CDR1 SGHRS, CDR2 YFSETQ. CDR3 loop: CASRPPGQGAYEQYF.